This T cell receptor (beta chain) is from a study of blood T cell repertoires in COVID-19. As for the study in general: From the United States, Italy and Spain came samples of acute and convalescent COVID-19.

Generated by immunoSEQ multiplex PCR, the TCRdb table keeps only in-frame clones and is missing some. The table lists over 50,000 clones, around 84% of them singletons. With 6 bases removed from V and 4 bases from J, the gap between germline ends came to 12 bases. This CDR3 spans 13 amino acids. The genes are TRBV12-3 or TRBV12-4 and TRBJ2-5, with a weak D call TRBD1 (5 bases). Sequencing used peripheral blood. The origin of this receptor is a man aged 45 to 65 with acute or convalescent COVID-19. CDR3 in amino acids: CASRSGFSETQYF. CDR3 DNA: TGTGCCAGCAGGTCAGGGTTCTCAGAGACCCAGTACTTC.